This entry features one T cell receptor (beta chain) sequence. The table came from immunoSEQ multiplex PCR; TCRdb's copy has only in-frame clones and leaves some out. The table records over 850,000 clones, 75% to 80% of them present only once. This entry is derived from a study of shared clonotypes between healthy human individuals. Between the trimmed V and J ends, which lost 7 bases and 2 bases, there was a span of 15 bases. The CDR3 runs 14 residues. Per germline, CDR1 SQVTM and CDR2 ANQGSEA. The genes are TRBV29-1 and TRBJ1-3, with D unresolved. This TCR was sampled from a man in his late teens or twenties in good health. Some clones in this sample may be carry-over from other donors' samples. The sequenced material came from memory CD4+ T cells from PBMCs. Described subset: CD45RA-negative fraction. The CDR3, as DNA: TGCAGCGGGGTTGGCGGGTACGCTGGAAACACCATATATTTT. Protein sequence: CSGVGGYAGNTIYF.